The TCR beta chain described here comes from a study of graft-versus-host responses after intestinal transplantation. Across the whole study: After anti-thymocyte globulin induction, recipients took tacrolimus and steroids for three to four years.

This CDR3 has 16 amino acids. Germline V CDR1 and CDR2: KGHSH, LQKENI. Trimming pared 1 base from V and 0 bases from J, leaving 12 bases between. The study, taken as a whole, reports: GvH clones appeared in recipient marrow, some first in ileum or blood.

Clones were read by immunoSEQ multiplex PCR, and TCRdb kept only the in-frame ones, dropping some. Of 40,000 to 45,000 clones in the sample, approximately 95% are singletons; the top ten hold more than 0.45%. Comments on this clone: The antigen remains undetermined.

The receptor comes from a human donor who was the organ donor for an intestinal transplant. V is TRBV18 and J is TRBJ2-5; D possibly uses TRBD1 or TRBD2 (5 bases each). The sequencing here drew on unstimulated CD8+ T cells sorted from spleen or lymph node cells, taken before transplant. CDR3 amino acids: CASSPRDRGYQETQYF. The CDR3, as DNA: TGTGCCAGCTCACCACGGGACCGTGGGTACCAAGAGACCCAGTACTTC.